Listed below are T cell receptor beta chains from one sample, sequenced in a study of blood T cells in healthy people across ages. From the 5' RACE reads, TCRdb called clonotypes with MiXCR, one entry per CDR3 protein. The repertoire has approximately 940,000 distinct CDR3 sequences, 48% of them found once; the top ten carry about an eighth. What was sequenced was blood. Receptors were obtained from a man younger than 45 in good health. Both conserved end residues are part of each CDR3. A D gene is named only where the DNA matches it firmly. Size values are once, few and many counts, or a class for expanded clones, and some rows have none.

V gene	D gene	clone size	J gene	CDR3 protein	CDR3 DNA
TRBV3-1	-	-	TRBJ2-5	CASSQYRGGGTQYF	TGTGCCAGCAGCCAGTACAGAGGGGGAGGGACCCAGTACTTC
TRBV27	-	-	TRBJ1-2	CASSLKEGPNYGYTF	TGTGCCAGCAGTTTAAAAGAGGGGCCTAACTATGGCTACACCTTC
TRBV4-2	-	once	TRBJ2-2	CASSQIYRESGELFF	TGTGCCAGCAGCCAAATTTACAGGGAAAGCGGGGAGCTGTTTTTT
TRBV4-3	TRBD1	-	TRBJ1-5	CASSQDRDSLSQHF	TGCGCCAGCAGCCAAGATCGGGACAGCCTGTCCCAGCATTTT
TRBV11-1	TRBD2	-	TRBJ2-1	CASSQGLAIVNEQFF	TGTGCCAGCAGCCAGGGACTAGCCATCGTCAATGAGCAGTTCTTC
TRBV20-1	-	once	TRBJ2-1	CSAKDDPSGNEQFF	TGCAGTGCCAAGGACGACCCTTCGGGAAATGAGCAGTTCTTC
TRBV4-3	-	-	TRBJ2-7	CASSQEGTPTHEQYF	TGCGCCAGCAGCCAAGAAGGGACTCCTACCCACGAGCAGTACTTC
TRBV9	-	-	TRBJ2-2	CASSVAGGSDTGELFF	TGTGCCAGCAGCGTAGCGGGCGGCTCGGACACCGGGGAGCTGTTTTTT
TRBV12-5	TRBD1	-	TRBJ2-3	CASAKGQVTDTQYF	TGTGCTAGTGCCAAGGGACAGGTCACAGATACGCAGTATTTT
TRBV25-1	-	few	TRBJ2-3	CASSELNTQYF	TGTGCCAGCAGTGAGTTGAATACGCAGTATTTT
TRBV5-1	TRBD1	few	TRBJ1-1	CASRTGDTEAFF	TGCGCCAGCCGTACAGGGGACACTGAAGCTTTCTTT
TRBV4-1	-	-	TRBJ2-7	CAGSQEDRNYEQYF	TGCGCCGGCAGCCAAGAGGACCGTAACTACGAGCAGTACTTC
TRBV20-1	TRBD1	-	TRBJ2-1	CSATTGESSETQFF	TGCAGTGCCACTACAGGGGAGAGTAGCGAGACCCAGTTCTTC
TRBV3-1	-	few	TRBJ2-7	CASSQDLQGSYEQYF	TGTGCCAGCAGCCAAGACTTGCAGGGCTCCTACGAGCAGTACTTC
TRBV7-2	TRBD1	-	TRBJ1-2	CASNKGSDRVPNYGYTF	TGTGCCAGCAACAAAGGGTCGGACAGGGTTCCTAACTATGGCTACACCTTC
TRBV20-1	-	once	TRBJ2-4	CSARVRRQTLAKNIQYF	TGCAGTGCTAGAGTCCGGAGACAGACTCTAGCCAAAAACATTCAGTACTTC
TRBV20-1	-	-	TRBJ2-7	CSASLAGRYEQYF	TGCAGTGCTAGTCTGGCGGGGAGATACGAGCAGTACTTC
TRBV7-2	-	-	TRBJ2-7	CASSLVVQGSYEQYF	TGTGCCAGCAGCTTAGTAGTCCAGGGATCCTACGAGCAGTACTTC
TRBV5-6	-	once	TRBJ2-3	CASSSTTGRTDTQYF	TGTGCCAGCAGCTCAACGACAGGCCGCACAGATACGCAGTATTTT
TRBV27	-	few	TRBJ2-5	CASSFTTSVGETQYF	TGTGCCAGTAGTTTCACAACCTCGGTTGGGGAGACCCAGTACTTC
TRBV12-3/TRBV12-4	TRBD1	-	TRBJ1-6	CASMGQGARNSPLHF	TGTGCCAGCATGGGGCAGGGGGCACGGAATTCACCCCTCCACTTT
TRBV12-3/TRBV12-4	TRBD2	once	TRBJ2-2	CASTPILAMGGELFF	TGTGCCAGCACCCCCATACTAGCGATGGGCGGGGAGCTGTTTTTT
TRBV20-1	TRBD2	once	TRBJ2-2	CSARDIAGVTGELFF	TGCAGTGCTAGAGATATAGCGGGGGTCACCGGGGAGCTGTTTTTT